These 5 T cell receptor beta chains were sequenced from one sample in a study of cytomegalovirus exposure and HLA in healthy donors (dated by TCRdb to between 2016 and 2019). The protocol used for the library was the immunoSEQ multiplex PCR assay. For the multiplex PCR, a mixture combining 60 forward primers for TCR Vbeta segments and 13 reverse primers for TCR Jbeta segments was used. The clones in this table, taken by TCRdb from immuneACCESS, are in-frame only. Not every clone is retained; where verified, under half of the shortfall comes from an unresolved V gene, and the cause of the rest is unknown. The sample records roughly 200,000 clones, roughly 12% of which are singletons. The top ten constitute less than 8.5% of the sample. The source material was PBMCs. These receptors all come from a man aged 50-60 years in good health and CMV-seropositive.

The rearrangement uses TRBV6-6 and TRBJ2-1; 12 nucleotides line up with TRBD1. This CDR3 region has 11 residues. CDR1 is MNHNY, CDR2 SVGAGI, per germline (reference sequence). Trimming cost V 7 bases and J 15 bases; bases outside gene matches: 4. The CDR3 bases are TGTGCCAGCAAAAGGGACAGGGGGCCGTTCTTC. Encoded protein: CASKRDRGPFF.

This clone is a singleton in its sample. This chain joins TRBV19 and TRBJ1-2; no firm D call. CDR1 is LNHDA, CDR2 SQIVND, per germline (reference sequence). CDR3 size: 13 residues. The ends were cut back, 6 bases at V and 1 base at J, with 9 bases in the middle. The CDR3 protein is CASRFEGNYGYTF. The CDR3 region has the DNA TGTGCCAGTAGGTTTGAGGGTAACTATGGCTACACCTTC.

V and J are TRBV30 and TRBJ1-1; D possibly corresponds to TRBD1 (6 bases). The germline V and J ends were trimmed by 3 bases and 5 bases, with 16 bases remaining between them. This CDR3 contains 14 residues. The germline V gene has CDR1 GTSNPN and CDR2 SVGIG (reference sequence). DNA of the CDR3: TGTGCCTGGAGCTTCTCCAGGGGCCGTACTGAAGCTTTCTTT. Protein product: CAWSFSRGRTEAFF.

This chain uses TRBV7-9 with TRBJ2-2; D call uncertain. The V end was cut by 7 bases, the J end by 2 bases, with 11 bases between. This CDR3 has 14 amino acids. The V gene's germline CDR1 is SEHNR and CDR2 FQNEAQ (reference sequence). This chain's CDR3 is CASIPDTNTGELFF. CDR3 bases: TGTGCCAGCATCCCCGACACCAACACCGGGGAGCTGTTTTTT.

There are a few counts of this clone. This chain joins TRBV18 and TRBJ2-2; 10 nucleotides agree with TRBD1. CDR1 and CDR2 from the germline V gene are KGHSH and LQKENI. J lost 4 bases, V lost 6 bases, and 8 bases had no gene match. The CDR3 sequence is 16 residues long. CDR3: CASSHGQGGVTGELFF. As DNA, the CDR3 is TGTGCCAGCTCCCACGGACAGGGGGGCGTCACCGGGGAGCTGTTTTTT.